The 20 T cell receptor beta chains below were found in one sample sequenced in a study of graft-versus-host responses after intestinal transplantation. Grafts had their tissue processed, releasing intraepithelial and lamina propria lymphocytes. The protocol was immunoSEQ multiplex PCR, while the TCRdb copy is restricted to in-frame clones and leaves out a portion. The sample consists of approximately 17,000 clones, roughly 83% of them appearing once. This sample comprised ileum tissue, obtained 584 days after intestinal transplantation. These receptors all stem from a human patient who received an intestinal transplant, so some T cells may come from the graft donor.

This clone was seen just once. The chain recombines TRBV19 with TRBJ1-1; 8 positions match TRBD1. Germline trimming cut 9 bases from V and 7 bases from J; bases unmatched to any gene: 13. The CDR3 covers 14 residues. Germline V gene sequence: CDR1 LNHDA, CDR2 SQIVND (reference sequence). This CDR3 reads CASVRQGRLGEAFF. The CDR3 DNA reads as TGTGCCAGCGTCCGACAGGGGCGGTTAGGTGAAGCTTTCTTT.

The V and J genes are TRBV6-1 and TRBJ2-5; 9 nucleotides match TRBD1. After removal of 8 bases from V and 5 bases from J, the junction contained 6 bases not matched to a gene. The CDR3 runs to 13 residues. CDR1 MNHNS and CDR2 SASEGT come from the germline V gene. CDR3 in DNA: TGTGCCAGCCAAACAGGGGGCAGGGAGACCCAGTACTTC. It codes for CASQTGGRETQYF.

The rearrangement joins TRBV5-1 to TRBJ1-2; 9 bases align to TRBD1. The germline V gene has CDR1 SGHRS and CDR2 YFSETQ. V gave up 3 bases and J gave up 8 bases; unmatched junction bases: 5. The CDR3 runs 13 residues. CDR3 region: CASSWTGVDGYTF. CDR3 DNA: TGCGCCAGCAGCTGGACAGGGGTGGACGGCTACACCTTC.

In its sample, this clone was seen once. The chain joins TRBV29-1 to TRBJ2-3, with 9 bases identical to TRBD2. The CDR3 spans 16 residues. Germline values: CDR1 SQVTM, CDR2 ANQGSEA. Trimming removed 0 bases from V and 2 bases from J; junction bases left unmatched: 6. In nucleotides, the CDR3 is TGCAGCGTTGAAGACGCAGCGGGGGGCCACACAGATACGCAGTATTTT. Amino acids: CSVEDAAGGHTDTQYF.

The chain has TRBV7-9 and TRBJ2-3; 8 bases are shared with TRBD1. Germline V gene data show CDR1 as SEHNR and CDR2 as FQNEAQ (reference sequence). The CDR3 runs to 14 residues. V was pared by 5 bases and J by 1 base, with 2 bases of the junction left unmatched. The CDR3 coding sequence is TGTGCCAGCAGCCAACAGGGGGGCACAGATACGCAGTATTTT. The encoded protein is CASSQQGGTDTQYF.

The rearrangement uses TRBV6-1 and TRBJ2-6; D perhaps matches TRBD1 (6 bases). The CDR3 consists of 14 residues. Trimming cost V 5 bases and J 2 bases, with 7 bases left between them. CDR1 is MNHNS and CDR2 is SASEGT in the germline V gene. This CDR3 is CASSRTAGANVLTF. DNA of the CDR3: TGTGCCAGCAGTCGGACAGCTGGGGCCAACGTCCTGACTTTC.

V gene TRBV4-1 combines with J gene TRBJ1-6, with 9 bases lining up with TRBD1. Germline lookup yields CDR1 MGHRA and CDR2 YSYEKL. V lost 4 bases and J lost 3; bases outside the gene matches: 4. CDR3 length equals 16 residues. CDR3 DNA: TGCGCCAGCAGCCGGGGACAGGGAAACTATAATTCACCCCTCCACTTT. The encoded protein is CASSRGQGNYNSPLHF.

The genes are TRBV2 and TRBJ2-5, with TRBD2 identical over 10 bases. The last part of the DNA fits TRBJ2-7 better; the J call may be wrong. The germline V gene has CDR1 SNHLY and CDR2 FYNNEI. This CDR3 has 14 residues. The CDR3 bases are TGTGCCAGCATTCCCGGGACTAGCGCCTACGAGCAGTACTTC. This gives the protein CASIPGTSAYEQYF.

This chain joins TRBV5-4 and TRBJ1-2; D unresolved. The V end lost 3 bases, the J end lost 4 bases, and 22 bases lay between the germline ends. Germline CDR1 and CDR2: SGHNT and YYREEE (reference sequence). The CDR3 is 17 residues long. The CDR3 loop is CASSSKQSGSHSYGYTF. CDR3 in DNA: TGTGCCAGCAGCTCAAAACAATCTGGGAGCCATTCCTATGGCTACACCTTC.

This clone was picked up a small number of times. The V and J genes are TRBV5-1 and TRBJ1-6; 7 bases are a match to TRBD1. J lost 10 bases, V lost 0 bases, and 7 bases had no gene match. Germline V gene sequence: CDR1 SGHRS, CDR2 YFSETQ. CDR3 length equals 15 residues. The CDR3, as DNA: TGCGCCAGCAGCTTGGGGGGGACAGACTTCTCACCCCTCCACTTT. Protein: CASSLGGTDFSPLHF.

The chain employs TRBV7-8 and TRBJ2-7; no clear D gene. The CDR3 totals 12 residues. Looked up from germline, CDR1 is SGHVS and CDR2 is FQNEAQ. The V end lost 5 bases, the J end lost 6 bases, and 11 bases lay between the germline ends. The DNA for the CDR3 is TGTGCCAGCAGCCTCCTTCGCGGCGAGCAGTACTTC. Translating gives CASSLLRGEQYF.

CDR3 in DNA: TGTGCCAGTAGACCTGACCCATTTATCTACAATGAGCAGTTCTTC. Protein sequence: CASRPDPFIYNEQFF. The gene calls are TRBV19 and TRBJ2-1; D unclear. Trimming left V 6 bases short and J 3 bases short, with 15 bases between. Germline CDR1 LNHDA, CDR2 SQIVND (reference sequence). CDR3 length: 15 amino acids.

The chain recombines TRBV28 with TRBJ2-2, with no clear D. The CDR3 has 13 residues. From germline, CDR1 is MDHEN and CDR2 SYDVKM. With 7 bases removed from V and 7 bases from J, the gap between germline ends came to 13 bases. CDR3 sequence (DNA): TGTGCCAGCATTGATAGGCAGATCGGGGAGCTGTTTTTT. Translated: CASIDRQIGELFF.

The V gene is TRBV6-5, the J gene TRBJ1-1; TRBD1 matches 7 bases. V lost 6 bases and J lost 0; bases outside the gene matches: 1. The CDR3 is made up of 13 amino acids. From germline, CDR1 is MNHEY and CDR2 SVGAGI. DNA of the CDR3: TGTGCCAGCAGGGGACAGATGAACACTGAAGCTTTCTTT. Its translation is CASRGQMNTEAFF.

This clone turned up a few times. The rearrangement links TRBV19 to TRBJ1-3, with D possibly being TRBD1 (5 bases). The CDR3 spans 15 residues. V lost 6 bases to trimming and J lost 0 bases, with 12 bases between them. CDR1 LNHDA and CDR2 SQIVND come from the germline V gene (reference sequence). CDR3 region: CASSPGRASGNTIYF. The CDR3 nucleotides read TGTGCCAGTAGCCCCGGCAGGGCCTCTGGAAACACCATATATTTT.

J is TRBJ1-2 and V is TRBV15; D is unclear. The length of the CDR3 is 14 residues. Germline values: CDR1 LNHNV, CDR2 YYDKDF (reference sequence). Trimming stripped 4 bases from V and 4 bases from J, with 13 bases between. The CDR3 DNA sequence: TGTGCCACCAGCATGGGTCAACTTTTCTATGGCTACACCTTC. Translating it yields CATSMGQLFYGYTF.

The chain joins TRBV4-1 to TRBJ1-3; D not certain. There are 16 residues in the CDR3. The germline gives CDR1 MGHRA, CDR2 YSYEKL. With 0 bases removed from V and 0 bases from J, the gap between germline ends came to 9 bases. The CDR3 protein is CASSQDYSRSGNTIYF. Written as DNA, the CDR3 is TGCGCCAGCAGCCAAGATTACAGCCGCTCTGGAAACACCATATATTTT.

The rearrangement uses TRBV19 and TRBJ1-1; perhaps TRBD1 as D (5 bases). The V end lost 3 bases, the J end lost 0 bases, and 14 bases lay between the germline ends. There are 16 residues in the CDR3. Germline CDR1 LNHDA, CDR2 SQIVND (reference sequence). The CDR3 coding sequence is TGTGCCAGTAGTATTCCAGGGTTGGGGATGAACACTGAAGCTTTCTTT. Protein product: CASSIPGLGMNTEAFF.

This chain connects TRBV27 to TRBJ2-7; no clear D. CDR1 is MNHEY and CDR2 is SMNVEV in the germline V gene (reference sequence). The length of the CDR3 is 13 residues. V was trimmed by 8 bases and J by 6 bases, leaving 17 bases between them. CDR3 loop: CASRTGPQVEQYF. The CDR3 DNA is TGTGCCAGCCGCACTGGGCCCCAGGTCGAGCAGTACTTC.

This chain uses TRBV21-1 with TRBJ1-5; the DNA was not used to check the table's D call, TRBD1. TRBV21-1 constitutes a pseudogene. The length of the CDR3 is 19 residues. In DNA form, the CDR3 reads TGTGCCAGCAGCAAAGAAAACTTCGGGACAGGGCCTAGCAATCAGCCCCAGCATTTT. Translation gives CASSKENFGTGPSNQPQHF.